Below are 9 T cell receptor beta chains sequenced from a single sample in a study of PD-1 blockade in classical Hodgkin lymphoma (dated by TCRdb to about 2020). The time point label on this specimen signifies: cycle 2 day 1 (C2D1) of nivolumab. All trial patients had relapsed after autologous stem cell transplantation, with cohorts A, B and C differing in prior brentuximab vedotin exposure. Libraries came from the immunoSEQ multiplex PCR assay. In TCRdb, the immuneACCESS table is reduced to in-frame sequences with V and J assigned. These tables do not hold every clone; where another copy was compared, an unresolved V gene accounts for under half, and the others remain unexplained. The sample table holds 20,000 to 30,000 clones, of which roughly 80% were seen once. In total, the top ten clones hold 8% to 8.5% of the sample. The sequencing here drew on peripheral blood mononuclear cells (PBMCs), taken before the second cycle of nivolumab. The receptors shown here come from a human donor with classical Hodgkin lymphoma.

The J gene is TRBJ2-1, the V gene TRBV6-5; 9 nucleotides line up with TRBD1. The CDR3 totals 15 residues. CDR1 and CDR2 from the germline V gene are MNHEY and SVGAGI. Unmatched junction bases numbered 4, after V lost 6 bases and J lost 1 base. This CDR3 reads CASRTQGASYNEQFF. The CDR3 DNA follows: TGTGCCAGCAGGACACAGGGGGCTTCCTACAATGAGCAGTTCTTC.

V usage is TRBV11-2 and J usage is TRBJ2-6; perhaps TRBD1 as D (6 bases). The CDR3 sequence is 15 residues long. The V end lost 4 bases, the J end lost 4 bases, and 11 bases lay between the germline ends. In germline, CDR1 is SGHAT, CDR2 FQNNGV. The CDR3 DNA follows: TGTGCCAGCAGCTCAGGGGTGTTAGGGGCCAACGTCCTGACTTTC. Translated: CASSSGVLGANVLTF.

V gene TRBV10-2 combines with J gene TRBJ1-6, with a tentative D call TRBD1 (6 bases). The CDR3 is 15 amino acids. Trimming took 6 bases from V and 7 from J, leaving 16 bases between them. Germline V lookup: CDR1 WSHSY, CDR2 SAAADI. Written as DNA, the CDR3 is TGCGCCAGCAGCGCTGCGGGGGCGCGAAATTCACCCCTCCACTTT. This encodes CASSAAGARNSPLHF.

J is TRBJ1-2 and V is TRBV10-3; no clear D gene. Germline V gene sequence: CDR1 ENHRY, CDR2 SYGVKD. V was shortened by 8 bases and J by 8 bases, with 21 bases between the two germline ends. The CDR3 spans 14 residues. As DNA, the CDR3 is TGTGCCATCGGGCAAACAGACTTTCTCTCCGGCTACACCTTC. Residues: CAIGQTDFLSGYTF.

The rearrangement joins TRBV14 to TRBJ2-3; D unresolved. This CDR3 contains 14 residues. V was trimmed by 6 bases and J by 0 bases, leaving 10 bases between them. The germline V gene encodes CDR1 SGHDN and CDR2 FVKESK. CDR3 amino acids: CASRGLWSTDTQYF. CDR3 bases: TGTGCCAGCAGAGGATTGTGGAGCACAGATACGCAGTATTTT.

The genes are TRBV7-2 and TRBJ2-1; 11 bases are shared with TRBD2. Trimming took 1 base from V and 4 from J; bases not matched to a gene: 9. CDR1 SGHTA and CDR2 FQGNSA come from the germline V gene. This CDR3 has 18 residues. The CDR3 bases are TGTGCCAGCAGCTTAGATAGGCTAGCGGGGGGATGGTACAATGAGCAGTTCTTC. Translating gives CASSLDRLAGGWYNEQFF. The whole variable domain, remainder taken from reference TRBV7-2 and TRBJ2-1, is GAGVSQSPSNKVTEKGKDVELRCDPISGHTALYWYRQSLGQGLEFLIYFQGNSAPDKSGLPSDRFSAERTGGSVSTLTIQRTQQEDSAVYLCASSLDRLAGGWYNEQFFGPGTRLTVL.

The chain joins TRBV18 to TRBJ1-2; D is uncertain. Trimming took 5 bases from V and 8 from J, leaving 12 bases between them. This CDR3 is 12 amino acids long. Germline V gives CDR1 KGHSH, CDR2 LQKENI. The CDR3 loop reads CASSSGVVGYTF. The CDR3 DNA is TGTGCCAGCTCATCGGGAGTTGTCGGCTACACCTTC. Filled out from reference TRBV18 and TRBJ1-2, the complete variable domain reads NAGVMQNPRHLVRRRGQEARLRCSPMKGHSHVYWYRQLPEEGLKFMVYLQKENIIDESGMPKERFSAEFPKEGPSILRIQQVVRGDSAAYFCASSSGVVGYTFGSGTRLTVV.

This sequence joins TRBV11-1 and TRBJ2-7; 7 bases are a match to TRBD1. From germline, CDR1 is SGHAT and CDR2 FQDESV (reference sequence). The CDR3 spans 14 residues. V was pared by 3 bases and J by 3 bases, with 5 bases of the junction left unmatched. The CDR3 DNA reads TGTGCCAGCAGCTTCGGACAGGTTTACTACGAGCAGTACTTC. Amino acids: CASSFGQVYYEQYF. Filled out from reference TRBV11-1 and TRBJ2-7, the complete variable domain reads EAEVAQSPRYKITEKSQAVAFWCDPISGHATLYWYRQILGQGPELLVQFQDESVVDDSQLPKDRFSAERLKGVDSTLKIQPAELGDSAMYLCASSFGQVYYEQYFGPGTRLTVT.

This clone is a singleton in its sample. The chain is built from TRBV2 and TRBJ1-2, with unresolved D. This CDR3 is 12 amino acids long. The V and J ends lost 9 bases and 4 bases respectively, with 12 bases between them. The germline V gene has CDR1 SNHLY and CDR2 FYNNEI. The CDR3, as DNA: TGTGCCAGTACCGAGGATAGCTATGGCTACACCTTC. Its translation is CASTEDSYGYTF.